This TCR beta chain was identified in a study of radiotherapy plus CTLA-4 blockade in lung cancer. Germline CDR1 SGHVS, CDR2 FQNEAQ. Unmatched junction bases numbered 8, after V lost 3 bases and J lost 4 bases. This CDR3 has 15 residues. In regard to this clone: Its specificity is not known.

Repertoires were generated with immunoSEQ multiplex PCR, while TCRdb's copy carries only in-frame clones and drops some. Found here are tens of thousands of clones, approximately 65% of them singletons; the top ten hold 6.5% to 9.5%. Study-wide findings and caveats: Radiotherapy plus ipilimumab was followed by expansion in blood of tumor-derived TCR clones. The best predictor of response was reported to be early blood T cell clone dynamics, with interferon-beta.

The J gene is TRBJ1-1, the V gene TRBV7-8, with 7 bases aligning to TRBD1. This TCR was recovered from a human donor with non-small cell lung cancer whose response to radiotherapy plus ipilimumab could not be evaluated. Sequenced here: peripheral blood, sampled from a patient treated with radiotherapy plus ipilimumab. The CDR3 protein is CASSLDAGTVTEAFF. CDR3 bases: TGTGCCAGCAGCTTGGATGCCGGGACAGTCACTGAAGCTTTCTTT.